This TCR beta chain comes out of a study of monozygotic twins with inflammatory bowel disease. Researchers isolated total RNA from whole blood without sorting T cells. This CDR3 is built from 18 residues. Investigators made cDNA in eight separate reactions per sample. Using the 5' RACE reads, TCRdb records one entry per CDR3 protein without DNA. This sample contains fewer than 550,000 distinct CDR3 sequences. The V gene is TRBV12-3 or TRBV12-4, the J gene TRBJ1-4; TCRdb's assignment of TRBD1 cannot be checked, as there is no DNA. The receptor was derived from a human donor with ulcerative colitis or Crohn's disease, or a healthy co-twin of an affected twin (not recorded which). Material: blood. The CDR3 loop is CASSPETGTGGGNEKLFF.